The clone carrying this TCR beta chain showed up just once. Its antigen remains unknown. Individual cDNA molecules were tagged with unique molecular identifiers, the study reported. A single record per CDR3 protein comes from TCRdb applying MiXCR to the 5' RACE reads. Of 75,000 to 80,000 distinct CDR3 sequences listed, over 9% are singletons. This sample is part of a study of early T cells in non-severe SARS-CoV-2 infection. Study at large: Sequencing of unsorted whole blood was done on bulk RNA, leaving chains unpaired.

General study points: Matches to VDJdb favored anti-spike CD8 responses and missed private and CD4 specificities.

Germline CDR1 reads SGHAT; CDR2 reads FQNNGV. CDR3 length equals 15 residues. The V end lost 3 bases, the J end lost 2 bases, and 11 bases lay between the germline ends. This clonotype was sampled from an adult who was a healthcare worker with PCR-confirmed SARS-CoV-2 infection or an uninfected control (not recorded which). Material: whole blood. The rearrangement joins TRBV11-2 to TRBJ2-1; D is possibly TRBD1 or TRBD2 (5 bases each). The CDR3 sequence: CASSFPGRAYNEQFF. The CDR3 bases are TGTGCCAGCAGCTTCCCGGGACGAGCCTACAATGAGCAGTTCTTC.